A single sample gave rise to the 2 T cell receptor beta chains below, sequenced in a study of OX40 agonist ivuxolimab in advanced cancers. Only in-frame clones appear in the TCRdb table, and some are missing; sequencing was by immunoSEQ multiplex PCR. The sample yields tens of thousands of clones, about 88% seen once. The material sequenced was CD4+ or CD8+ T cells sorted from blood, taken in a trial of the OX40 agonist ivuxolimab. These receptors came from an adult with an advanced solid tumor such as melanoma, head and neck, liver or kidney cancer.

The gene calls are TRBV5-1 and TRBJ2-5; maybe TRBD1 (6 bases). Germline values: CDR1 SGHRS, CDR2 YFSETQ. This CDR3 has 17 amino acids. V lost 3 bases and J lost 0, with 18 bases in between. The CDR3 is CASSWPLGSGDQETQYF. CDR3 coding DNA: TGCGCCAGCAGCTGGCCTCTAGGGTCAGGGGACCAAGAGACCCAGTACTTC. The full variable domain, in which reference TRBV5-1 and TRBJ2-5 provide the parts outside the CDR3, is KAGVTQTPRYLIKTRGQQVTLSCSPISGHRSVSWYQQTPGQGLQFLFEYFSETQRNKGNFPGRFSGRQFSNSRSEMNVSTLELGDSALYLCASSWPLGSGDQETQYFGPGTRLLVL.

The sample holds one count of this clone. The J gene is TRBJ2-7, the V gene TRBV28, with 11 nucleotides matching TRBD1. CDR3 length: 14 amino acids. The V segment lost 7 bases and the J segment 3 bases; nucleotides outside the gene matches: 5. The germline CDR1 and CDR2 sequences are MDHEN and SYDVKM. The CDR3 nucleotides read TGTGCCAGCACCGGGACAGGGGGTAACTACGAGCAGTACTTC. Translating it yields CASTGTGGNYEQYF. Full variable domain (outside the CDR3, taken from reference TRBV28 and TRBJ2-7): DVKVTQSSRYLVKRTGEKVFLECVQDMDHENMFWYRQDPGLGLRLIYFSYDVKMKEKGDIPEGYSVSREKKERFSLILESASTNQTSMYLCASTGTGGNYEQYFGPGTRLTVT.